This T cell receptor beta chain is from a study of PD-1 blockade in classical Hodgkin lymphoma. Study at large: Treatment was intravenous nivolumab, 3 mg/kg every 2 weeks, until progression. Notes on the study in general: Any patient who commenced nivolumab under 1 year after ASCT was excluded. Patients newly diagnosed and complete responders had comparable baseline diversity. At C4D1, TCR diversity had climbed significantly for CD4+ cells, though not for CD8+ cells.

Between the trimmed V and J ends, which lost 4 bases and 7 bases, there was a span of 11 bases. The CDR3 has 14 amino acids. CDR1 and CDR2 (germline): SEHNR, FQNEAQ (reference sequence). Time point given: cycle 4 day 1 (C4D1), after 5 to 7 weeks of nivolumab. Each of the patients experienced relapse following autologous stem cell transplantation, and their brentuximab vedotin exposure differed. Using immunoSEQ multiplex PCR, the repertoire was profiled, and TCRdb retains in-frame clones only, with some absent. The table has about 25,000 clones, under 90% seen once. In the case of this clone: Its specificity is not known.

The sample was peripheral blood mononuclear cells (PBMCs), taken before the fourth cycle of nivolumab. The V and J genes are TRBV7-9 and TRBJ1-6; D possibly corresponds to TRBD1 (6 bases). The receptor's source is a human donor with classical Hodgkin lymphoma. The CDR3 spells CASSSPQGNSPLHF. Here the CDR3 DNA reads TGTGCCAGCAGCTCCCCACAGGGAAATTCACCCCTCCACTTT.